This note documents a single TCR beta chain sequence. The germline gene is not matched at one end of the junction; a read error may be the cause. The record originates from a study of T cells after somatic rescue of genetic block. Profiling relied on immunoSEQ multiplex PCR, and the TCRdb table lists in-frame clones only, not all of them. The sample includes 88,000 or so clones, about 87% of them seen just once. The CDR3 extends over 13 amino acids. Germline assignment: CDR1 LGHNA and CDR2 YSLEER. Sequencing was carried out using peripheral blood mononuclear cells (PBMCs). This chain uses TRBV4-3 with TRBJ1-2; D is ambiguous. This sequence was found in a woman aged 18 to 35. The DNA for the CDR3 is TGCGCCAGCAGCCAAGATTCGGGTAGGGCAGAGAGCTTC. Its translation is CASSQDSGRAESF.